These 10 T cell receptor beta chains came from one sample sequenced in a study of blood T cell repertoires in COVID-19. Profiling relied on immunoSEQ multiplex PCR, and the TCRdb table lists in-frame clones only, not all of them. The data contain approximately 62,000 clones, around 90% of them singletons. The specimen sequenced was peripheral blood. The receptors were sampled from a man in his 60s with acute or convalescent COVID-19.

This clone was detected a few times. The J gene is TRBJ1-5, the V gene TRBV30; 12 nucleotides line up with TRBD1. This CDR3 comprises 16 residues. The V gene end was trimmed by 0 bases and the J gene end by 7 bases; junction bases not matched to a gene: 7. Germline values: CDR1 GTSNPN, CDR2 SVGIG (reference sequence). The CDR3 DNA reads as TGTGCCTGGAGTGTACCCGGGGACAGGGGGCGGCAGCCCCAGCATTTT. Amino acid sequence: CAWSVPGDRGRQPQHF.

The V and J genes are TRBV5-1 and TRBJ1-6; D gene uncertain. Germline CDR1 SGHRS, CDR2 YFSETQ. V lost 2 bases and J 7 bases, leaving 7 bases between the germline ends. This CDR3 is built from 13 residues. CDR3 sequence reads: CASSFQENSPLHF. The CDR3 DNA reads TGCGCCAGCAGCTTTCAAGAGAATTCACCCCTCCACTTT.

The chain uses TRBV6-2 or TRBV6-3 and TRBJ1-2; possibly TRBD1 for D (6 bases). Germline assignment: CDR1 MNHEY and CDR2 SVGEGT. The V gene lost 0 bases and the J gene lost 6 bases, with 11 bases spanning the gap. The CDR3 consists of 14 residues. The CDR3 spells CASSYSRQEHGYTF. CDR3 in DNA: TGTGCCAGCAGTTACTCCCGACAGGAGCATGGCTACACCTTC.

The CDR3 here is CASSPRQGGTGELFF. CDR3 DNA: TGTGCCAGCTCACCCAGACAGGGGGGCACCGGGGAGCTGTTTTTT. The V gene is TRBV18, the J gene TRBJ2-2, with 9 bases identical to TRBD1. This CDR3 contains 15 residues. Trimming cost V 3 bases and J 4 bases; bases outside gene matches: 3. CDR1 is KGHSH and CDR2 is LQKENI in the germline V gene.

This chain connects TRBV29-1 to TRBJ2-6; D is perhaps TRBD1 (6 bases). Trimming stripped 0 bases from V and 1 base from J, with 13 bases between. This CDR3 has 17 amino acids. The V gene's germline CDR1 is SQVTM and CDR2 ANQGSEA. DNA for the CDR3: TGCAGCGTTGAAGATCCGGGACACTTATCTGGGGCCAACGTCCTGACTTTC. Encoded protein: CSVEDPGHLSGANVLTF.

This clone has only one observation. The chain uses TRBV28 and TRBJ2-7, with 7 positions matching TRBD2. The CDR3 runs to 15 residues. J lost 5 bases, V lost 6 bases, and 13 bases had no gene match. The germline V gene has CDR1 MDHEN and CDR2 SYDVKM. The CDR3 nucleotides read TGTGCCAGCAGACCCGGGACTAAACTTTACGACGAGCAGTACTTC. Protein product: CASRPGTKLYDEQYF.

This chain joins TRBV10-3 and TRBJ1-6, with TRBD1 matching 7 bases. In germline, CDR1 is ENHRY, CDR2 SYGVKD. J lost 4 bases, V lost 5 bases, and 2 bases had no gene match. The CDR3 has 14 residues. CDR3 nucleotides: TGTGCCATCAGTACGGGACAGTATAATTCACCCCTCCACTTT. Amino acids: CAISTGQYNSPLHF.

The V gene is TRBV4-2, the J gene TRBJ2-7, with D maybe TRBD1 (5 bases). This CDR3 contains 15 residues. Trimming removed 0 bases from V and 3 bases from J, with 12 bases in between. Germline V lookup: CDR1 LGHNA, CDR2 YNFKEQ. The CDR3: CASSQDLRELYEQYF. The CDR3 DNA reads TGTGCCAGCAGCCAAGACCTCAGGGAACTCTACGAGCAGTACTTC.

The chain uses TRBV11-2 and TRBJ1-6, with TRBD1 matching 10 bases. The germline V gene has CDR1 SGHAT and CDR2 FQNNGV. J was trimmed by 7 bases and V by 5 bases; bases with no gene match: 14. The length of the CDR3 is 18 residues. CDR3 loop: CASSPFLLRTGGNSPLHF. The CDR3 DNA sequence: TGTGCCAGCAGCCCCTTCTTACTGCGGACAGGGGGGAATTCACCCCTCCACTTT.

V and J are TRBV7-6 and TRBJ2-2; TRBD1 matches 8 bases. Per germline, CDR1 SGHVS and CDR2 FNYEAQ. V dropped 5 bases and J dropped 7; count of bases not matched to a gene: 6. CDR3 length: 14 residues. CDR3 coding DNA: TGTGCCAGCAGCCAGCAGGGGGCGGGCGGGGAGCTGTTTTTT. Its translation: CASSQQGAGGELFF.